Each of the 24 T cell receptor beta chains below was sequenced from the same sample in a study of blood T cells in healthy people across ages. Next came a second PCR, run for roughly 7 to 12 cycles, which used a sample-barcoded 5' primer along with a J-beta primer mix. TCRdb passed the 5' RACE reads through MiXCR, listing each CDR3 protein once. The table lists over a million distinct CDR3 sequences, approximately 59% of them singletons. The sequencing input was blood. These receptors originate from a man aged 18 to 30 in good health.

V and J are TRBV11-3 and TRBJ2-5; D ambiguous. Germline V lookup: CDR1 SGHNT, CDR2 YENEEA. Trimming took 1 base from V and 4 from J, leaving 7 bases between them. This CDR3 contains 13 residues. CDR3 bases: TGTGCCAGCAGCTTAGCCGTCAGAGAGACCCAGTACTTC. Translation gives CASSLAVRETQYF.

CDR3 sequence reads: CSVCSSYNEQYF. DNA for the CDR3: TGCAGTGTATGTAGCTCCTACAATGAGCAGTACTTC. The chain carries TRBV20-1 and TRBJ2-1; D not certain. The end of the DNA aligns better with TRBJ2-7, so the J call may be wrong. The CDR3 length is 12 residues. Germline assignment: CDR1 DFQATT and CDR2 SNEGSKA (reference sequence).

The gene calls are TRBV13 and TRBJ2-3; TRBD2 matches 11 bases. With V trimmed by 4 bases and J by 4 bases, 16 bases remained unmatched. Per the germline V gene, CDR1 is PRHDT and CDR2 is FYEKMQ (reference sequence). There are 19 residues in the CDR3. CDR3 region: CASSSLLLTSGEVADTQYF. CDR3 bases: TGTGCCAGCAGCTCCCTTCTACTGACTAGCGGGGAGGTAGCAGATACGCAGTATTTT. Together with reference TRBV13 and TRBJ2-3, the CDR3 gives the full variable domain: AAGVIQSPRHLIKEKRETATLKCYPIPRHDTVYWYQQGPGQDPQFLISFYEKMQSDKGSIPDRFSAQQFSDYHSELNMSSLELGDSALYFCASSSLLLTSGEVADTQYFGPGTRLTVL.

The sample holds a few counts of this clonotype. The CDR3: CSAAPSGRTYEQYF. In nucleotides, the CDR3 is TGCAGTGCCGCTCCGTCGGGCAGGACCTACGAGCAGTACTTC. The rearrangement joins TRBV20-1 to TRBJ2-7; the D is unclear. Trimming pared 6 bases from V and 2 bases from J, leaving 17 bases between. The CDR3 consists of 14 residues. Germline assignment: CDR1 DFQATT and CDR2 SNEGSKA (reference sequence).

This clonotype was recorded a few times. The CDR3 DNA reads TGTGCCAGCAGTTACGCGAACAGCTACGAGCAGTACTTC. It codes for CASSYANSYEQYF. The V gene is TRBV6-5, the J gene TRBJ2-7; D not certain. V dropped 2 bases and J dropped 3 bases, with 8 bases sitting between them. There are 13 residues in the CDR3. CDR1 MNHEY and CDR2 SVGAGI come from the germline V gene.

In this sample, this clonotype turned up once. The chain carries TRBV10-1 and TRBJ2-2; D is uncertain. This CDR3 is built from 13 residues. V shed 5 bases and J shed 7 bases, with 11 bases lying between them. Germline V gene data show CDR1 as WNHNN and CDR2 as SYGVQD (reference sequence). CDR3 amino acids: CASSTYLDGELFF. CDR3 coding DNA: TGCGCCAGCAGTACCTATCTGGACGGGGAGCTGTTTTTT.

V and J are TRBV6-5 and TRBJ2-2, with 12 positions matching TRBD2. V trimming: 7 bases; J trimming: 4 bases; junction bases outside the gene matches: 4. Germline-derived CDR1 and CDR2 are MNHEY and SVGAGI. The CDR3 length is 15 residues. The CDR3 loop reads CASKLAGGSTGELFF. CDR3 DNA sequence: TGTGCCAGCAAGCTAGCGGGAGGGTCCACCGGGGAGCTGTTTTTT.

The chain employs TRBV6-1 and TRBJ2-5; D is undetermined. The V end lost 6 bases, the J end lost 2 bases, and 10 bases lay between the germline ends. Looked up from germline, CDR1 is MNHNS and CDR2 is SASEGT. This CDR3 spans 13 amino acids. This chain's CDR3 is CASSPYLQETQYF. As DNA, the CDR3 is TGTGCCAGCAGCCCCTACCTTCAAGAGACCCAGTACTTC.

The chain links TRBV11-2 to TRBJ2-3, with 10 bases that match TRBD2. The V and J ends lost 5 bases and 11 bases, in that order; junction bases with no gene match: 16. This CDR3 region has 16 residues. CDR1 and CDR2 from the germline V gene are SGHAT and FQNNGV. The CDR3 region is CASSIRPGLAISLQYF. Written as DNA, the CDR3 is TGTGCCAGCAGCATCAGACCGGGACTAGCGATTTCCTTGCAGTATTTT.

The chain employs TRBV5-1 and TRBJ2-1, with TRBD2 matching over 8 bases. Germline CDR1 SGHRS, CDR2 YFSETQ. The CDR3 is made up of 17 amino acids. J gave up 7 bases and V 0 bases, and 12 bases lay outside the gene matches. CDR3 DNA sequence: TGCGCCAGCAGCTTGGTAGTCCCGGGACTAGGTGGAAATGAGCAGTTCTTC. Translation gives CASSLVVPGLGGNEQFF.

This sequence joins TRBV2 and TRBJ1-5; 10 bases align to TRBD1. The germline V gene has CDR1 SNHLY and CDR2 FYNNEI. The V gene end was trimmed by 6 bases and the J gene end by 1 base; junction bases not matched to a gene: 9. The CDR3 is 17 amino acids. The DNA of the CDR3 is TGTGCCAGCAGGCACGACAGGGGGCTTGGGAGCAATCAGCCCCAGCATTTT. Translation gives CASRHDRGLGSNQPQHF. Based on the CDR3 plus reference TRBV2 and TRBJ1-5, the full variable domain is EPEVTQTPSHQVTQMGQEVILRCVPISNHLYFYWYRQILGQKVEFLVSFYNNEISEKSEIFDDQFSVERPDGSNFTLKIRSTKLEDSAMYFCASRHDRGLGSNQPQHFGDGTRLSIL.

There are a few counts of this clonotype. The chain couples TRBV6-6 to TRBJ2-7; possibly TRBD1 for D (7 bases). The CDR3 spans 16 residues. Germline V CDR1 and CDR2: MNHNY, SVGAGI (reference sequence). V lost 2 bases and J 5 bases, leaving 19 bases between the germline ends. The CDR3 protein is CASSYGPGTGEDEQYF. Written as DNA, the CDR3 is TGTGCCAGCAGTTACGGACCCGGCACAGGGGAGGACGAGCAGTACTTC.

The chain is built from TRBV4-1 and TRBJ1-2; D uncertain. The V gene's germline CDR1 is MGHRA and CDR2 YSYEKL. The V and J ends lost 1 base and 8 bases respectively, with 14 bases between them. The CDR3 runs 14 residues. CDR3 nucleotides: TGCGCCAGCAGCCAAGGGACGGTCCCTGGGGGCTACACCTTC. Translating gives CASSQGTVPGGYTF.

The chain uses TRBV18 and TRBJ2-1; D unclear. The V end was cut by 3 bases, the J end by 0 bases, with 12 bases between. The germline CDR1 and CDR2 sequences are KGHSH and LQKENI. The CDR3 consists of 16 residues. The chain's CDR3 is CASSPLGGVSYNEQFF. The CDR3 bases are TGTGCCAGCTCACCCCTCGGCGGAGTCTCCTACAATGAGCAGTTCTTC.

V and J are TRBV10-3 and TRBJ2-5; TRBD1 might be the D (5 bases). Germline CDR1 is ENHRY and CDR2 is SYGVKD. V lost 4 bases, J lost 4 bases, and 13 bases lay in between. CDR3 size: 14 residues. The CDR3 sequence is CAISGYGAGETQYF. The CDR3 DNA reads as TGTGCCATCAGTGGCTATGGGGCCGGAGAGACCCAGTACTTC.

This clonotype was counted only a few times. The CDR3 loop is CASSPTGLESGNYEQYF. The DNA of the CDR3 is TGTGCCAGCAGTCCGACGGGCCTAGAGTCGGGTAACTACGAGCAGTACTTC. The V and J genes are TRBV7-9 and TRBJ2-7; D uncertain. Trimming removed 6 bases at V and 3 bases at J, with 24 bases between. CDR3 length: 17 residues. Germline V gene sequence: CDR1 SEHNR, CDR2 FQNEAQ (reference sequence). Combining the CDR3 with reference TRBV7-9 and TRBJ2-7 gives the whole variable domain DTGVSQNPRHKITKRGQNVTFRCDPISEHNRLYWYRQTLGQGPEFLTYFQNEAQLEKSRLLSDRFSAERPKGSFSTLEIQRTEQGDSAMYLCASSPTGLESGNYEQYFGPGTRLTVT.

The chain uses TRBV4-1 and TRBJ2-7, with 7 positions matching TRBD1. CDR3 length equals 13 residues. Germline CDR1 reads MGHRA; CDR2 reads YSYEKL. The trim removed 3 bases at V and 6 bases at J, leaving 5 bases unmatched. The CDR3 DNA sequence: TGCGCCAGCAGCCAGGACAGGACACTCGAGCAGTACTTC. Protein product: CASSQDRTLEQYF.

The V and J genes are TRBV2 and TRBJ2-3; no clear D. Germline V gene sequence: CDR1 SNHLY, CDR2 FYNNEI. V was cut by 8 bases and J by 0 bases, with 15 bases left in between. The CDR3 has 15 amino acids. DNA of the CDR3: TGTGCCAGCTCAGATCGAGGAGCCAGCACAGATACGCAGTATTTT. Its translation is CASSDRGASTDTQYF.

As DNA, the CDR3 is TGCGCCAGCAGCTTGAACGGGTTAGGGTTTGGGGCCAACGTCCTGACTTTC. Translating gives CASSLNGLGFGANVLTF. The chain joins TRBV5-1 to TRBJ2-6, with D unclear. The V gene lost 1 base and the J gene lost 3 bases, with 14 bases spanning the gap. This CDR3 comprises 17 residues. Germline V CDR1 and CDR2: SGHRS, YFSETQ.

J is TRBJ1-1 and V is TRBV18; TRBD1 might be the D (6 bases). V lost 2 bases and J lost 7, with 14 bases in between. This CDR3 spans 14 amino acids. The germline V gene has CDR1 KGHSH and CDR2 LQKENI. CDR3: CASSPILPQGEAFF. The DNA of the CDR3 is TGTGCCAGCTCACCAATACTACCACAGGGTGAAGCTTTCTTT.

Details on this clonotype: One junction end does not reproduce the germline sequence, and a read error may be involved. Here the CDR3 DNA reads TGTGCCAGCAGCACCGACTGGGGCCAAGAGACTCAGTACTTC. Encoded protein: CASSTDWGQETQYF. J is TRBJ2-5 and V is TRBV12-3 or TRBV12-4; a weak D match, TRBD1 (5 bases). The CDR3 has 14 residues.

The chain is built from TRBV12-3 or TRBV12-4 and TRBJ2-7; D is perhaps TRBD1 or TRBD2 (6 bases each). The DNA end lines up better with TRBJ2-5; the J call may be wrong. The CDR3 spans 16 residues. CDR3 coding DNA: TGTGCCAGCAGTCCCCATGGGCCGGGGGCGAGGGAGACCCAGTACTTC. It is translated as CASSPHGPGARETQYF.

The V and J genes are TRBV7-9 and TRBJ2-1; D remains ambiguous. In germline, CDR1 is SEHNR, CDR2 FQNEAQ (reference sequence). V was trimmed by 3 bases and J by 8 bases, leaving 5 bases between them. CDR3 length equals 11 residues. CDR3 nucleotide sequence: TGTGCCAGCAGCTTTGCCCATGAGCAGTTCTTC. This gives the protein CASSFAHEQFF.

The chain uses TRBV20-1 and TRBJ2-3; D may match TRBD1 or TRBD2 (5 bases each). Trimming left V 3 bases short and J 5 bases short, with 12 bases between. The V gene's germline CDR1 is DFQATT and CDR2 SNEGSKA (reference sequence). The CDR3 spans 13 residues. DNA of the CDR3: TGCAGTGCTAGGGGGGAGCTGGGAGATACGCAGTATTTT. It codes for CSARGELGDTQYF.